Listed below are T cell receptor beta chains from one sample, sequenced in a study of PD-L1 blockade in urothelial cancer. Using immunoSEQ multiplex PCR, the repertoire was profiled, and TCRdb retains in-frame clones only, with some absent. Here the sample spans 40,000 to 60,000 clones, roughly 80% being singletons. Sequencing was performed on PBMCs, taken around atezolizumab (anti-PD-L1) treatment. The receptors derive from a man between 65 and 85 years old with urothelial cancer. Each CDR3 is given with its conserved first and last residue.

TRBV11-3	TRBJ2-3	CASSSGTSAHTDTQYF
TRBV27	TRBJ1-5	CASRLLGGDRQPQHF
TRBV29-1	TRBJ1-4	CSVGGGRGNEKLFF
TRBV11-1	TRBJ1-1	CASSLAGPRNTEAFF
TRBV19	TRBJ1-2	CATMERGYTF
TRBV15	TRBJ1-1	CATSREADTEAFF
TRBV5-6	TRBJ1-2	CASSPGLGGRGYTF
TRBV13	TRBJ2-7	CASSFGRQGREQYF
TRBV7-2	TRBJ1-1	CASSPRRGIQAFF
TRBV27	TRBJ2-5	CASSLFRTSGGAGETQYF
TRBV2	TRBJ2-7	CASSPDRTKGNSYEQYF
TRBV6-6	TRBJ2-1	CASSYGRTGLGNEQFF
TRBV28	TRBJ2-7	CASKIEREIDEQYF
TRBV6-5	TRBJ1-2	CASSESRGYTF
TRBV6-1	TRBJ1-5	CASIAGQGNQPQHF
TRBV9	TRBJ2-1	CASSVSGGSGYEQFF
TRBV11-1	TRBJ2-7	CASSPTGTRYEQYF